This T cell receptor beta chain was recorded in a study of CD8 T cells in ankylosing spondylitis. Germline V gives CDR1 SGHAT, CDR2 FQNNGV. CDR3 length: 20 amino acids. V trimming: 5 bases; J trimming: 0 bases; junction bases outside the gene matches: 17. One entry per CDR3 protein results from TCRdb running MiXCR on the 5' RACE reads. This table has under 300,000 distinct CDR3 sequences, 15% to 20% appearing once. The sequence was obtained from a male donor with ankylosing spondylitis or in good health (not recorded which). The rearrangement links TRBV11-2 to TRBJ2-3, with 10 bases that match TRBD2. Sequenced input: blood, either unsorted or a sorted T cell fraction (not recorded which). Here the CDR3 reads CASSDMTGLLAGLSTDTQYF. CDR3 nucleotide sequence: TGTGCCAGCAGCGATATGACCGGACTACTAGCGGGGTTAAGCACAGATACGCAGTATTTT. Based on the CDR3 plus reference TRBV11-2 and TRBJ2-3, the full variable domain is EAGVAQSPRYKIIEKRQSVAFWCNPISGHATLYWYQQILGQGPKLLIQFQNNGVVDDSQLPKDRFSAERLKGVDSTLKIQPAKLEDSAVYLCASSDMTGLLAGLSTDTQYFGPGTRLTVL.